The clone carrying this T cell receptor (beta chain) was recorded at least ten times. For repertoire sequencing, the TCR beta CDR3 regions were amplified from RNA transcripts. Second-round multiplex PCR came after a first-round RT-PCR that employed HTBI primers. A single record per CDR3 protein comes from TCRdb applying MiXCR to the multiplex PCR reads. The profile shows 170,000 or so distinct CDR3 sequences, over 35% of them singletons. These data belong to a study of Graves' ophthalmopathy and Graves' hyperthyroidism. V gave up 5 bases and J gave up 7 bases; unmatched junction bases: 5. This CDR3 spans 13 amino acids. Germline V gene data show CDR1 as SEHNR and CDR2 as FQNEAQ (reference sequence).

The sequencing sample was made of peripheral blood. The origin of this receptor is a woman aged 40 to 50 with Graves' ophthalmopathy. The chain combines TRBV7-9 with TRBJ1-2; TRBD1 matches 9 bases. The CDR3 sequence: CASSPGQGFGYTF. The CDR3 DNA is TGTGCCAGCAGCCCCGGACAGGGGTTTGGCTACACCTTC.